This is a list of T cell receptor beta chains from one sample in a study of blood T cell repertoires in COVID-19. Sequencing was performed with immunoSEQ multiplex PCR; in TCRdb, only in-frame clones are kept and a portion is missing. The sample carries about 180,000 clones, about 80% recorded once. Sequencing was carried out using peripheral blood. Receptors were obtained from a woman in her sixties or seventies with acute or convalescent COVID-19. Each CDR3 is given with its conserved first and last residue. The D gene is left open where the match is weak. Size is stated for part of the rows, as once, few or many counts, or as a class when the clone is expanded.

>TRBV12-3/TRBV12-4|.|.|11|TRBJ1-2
CASSSRLGYTF
TGTGCCAGCAGTTCTAGACTTGGCTACACCTTC
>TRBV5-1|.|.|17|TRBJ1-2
CASRLSPSRNSAGGYTF
TGCGCCAGCAGACTATCCCCCTCACGGAATTCCGCGGGAGGCTACACCTTC
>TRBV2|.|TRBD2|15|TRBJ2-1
CASSEQLAGYNEQFF
TGTGCCAGCAGTGAACAGCTAGCGGGATACAATGAGCAGTTCTTC
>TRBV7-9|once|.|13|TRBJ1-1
CASSFRSSTEAFF
TGTGCCAGCAGCTTTCGCAGTTCCACTGAAGCTTTCTTT
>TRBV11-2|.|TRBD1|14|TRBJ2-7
CASSLGTTGYEQYF
TGTGCCAGCAGCTTAGGTACGACAGGGTACGAGCAGTACTTC
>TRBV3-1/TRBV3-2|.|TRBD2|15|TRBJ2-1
CASSQVGTSDNEQFF
TGTGCCAGCAGCCAAGTGGGGACTAGCGACAATGAGCAGTTCTTC
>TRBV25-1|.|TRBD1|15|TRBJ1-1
CASSDAGTGDAEAFF
TGTGCCAGCAGTGACGCAGGGACAGGGGACGCTGAAGCTTTCTTT
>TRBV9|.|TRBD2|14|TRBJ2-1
CASSAAGGYDEQFF
TGTGCCAGCAGCGCAGCGGGAGGGTACGATGAGCAGTTCTTC
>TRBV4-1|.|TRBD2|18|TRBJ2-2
CASSLRTSGRPNTEELFF
TGCGCCAGCAGCCTCCGGACTAGCGGGAGACCGAACACCGAGGAGCTGTTTTTT
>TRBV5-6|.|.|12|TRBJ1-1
CASGLGGTEAFF
TGTGCCAGCGGGCTCGGGGGCACTGAAGCTTTCTTT
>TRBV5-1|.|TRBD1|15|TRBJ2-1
CASSSTGPIYNEQFF
TGCGCCAGCAGCTCGACAGGGCCCATCTACAATGAGCAGTTCTTC
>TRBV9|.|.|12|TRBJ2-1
CASSVSNNEQFF
TGTGCCAGCAGCGTATCCAACAATGAGCAGTTCTTC
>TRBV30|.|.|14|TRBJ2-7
CAWGRDTASYEQYF
TGTGCCTGGGGAAGAGACACTGCCTCCTACGAGCAGTACTTC
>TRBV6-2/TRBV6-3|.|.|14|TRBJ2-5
CASSYEGRQETQYF
TGTGCCAGCAGTTATGAAGGCAGGCAAGAGACCCAGTACTTC
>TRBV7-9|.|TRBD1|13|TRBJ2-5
CASEDRGLETQYF
TGTGCCAGCGAGGACAGGGGGTTGGAGACCCAGTACTTC
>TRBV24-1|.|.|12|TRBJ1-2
CATSELNYGYTF
TGTGCCACCAGTGAGCTAAACTATGGCTACACCTTC
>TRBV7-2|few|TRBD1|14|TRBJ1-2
CASSLEGADYGYTF
TGTGCCAGCAGCTTAGAGGGGGCAGACTATGGCTACACCTTC
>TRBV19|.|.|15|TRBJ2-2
CASSWSGVGTGELFF
TGTGCCAGTAGTTGGTCAGGGGTTGGCACCGGGGAGCTGTTTTTT
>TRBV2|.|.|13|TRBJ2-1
CASSPLIAGEQFF
TGTGCCAGCAGCCCCCTCATAGCTGGTGAGCAGTTCTTC
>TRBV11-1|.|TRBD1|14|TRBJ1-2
CASSLDAGGDGYTF
TGTGCCAGCAGCTTAGATGCAGGGGGCGATGGCTACACCTTC
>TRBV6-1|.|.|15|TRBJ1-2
CASSEARTENYGYTF
TGTGCCAGCAGTGAAGCCCGGACAGAGAACTATGGCTACACCTTC
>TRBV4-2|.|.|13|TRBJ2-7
CASSQLLVSQQYF
TGTGCCAGCAGCCAGTTACTAGTCTCTCAGCAGTACTTC
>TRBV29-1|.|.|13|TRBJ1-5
CSVASRGNQPQHF
TGCAGCGTTGCGTCGAGGGGCAATCAGCCCCAGCATTTT
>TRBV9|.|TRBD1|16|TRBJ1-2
CASSGGWDRGVYGYTF
TGTGCCAGCAGCGGGGGCTGGGACAGGGGCGTCTATGGCTACACCTTC
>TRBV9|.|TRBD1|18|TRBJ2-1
CASSGSGTGAFSYNEQFF
TGTGCCAGCAGCGGATCCGGGACAGGGGCTTTCTCCTACAATGAGCAGTTCTTC
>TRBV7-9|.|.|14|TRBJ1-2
CASSFRTDNYGYTF
TGTGCCAGCAGCTTCCGGACAGACAACTATGGCTACACCTTC
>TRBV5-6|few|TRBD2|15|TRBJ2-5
CASSLSGRTGETQYF
TGTGCCAGCAGCTTAAGCGGGAGGACGGGAGAGACCCAGTACTTC
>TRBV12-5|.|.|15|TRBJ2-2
CASGFSGFNTGELFF
TGTGCTAGTGGTTTCTCGGGTTTCAACACCGGGGAGCTGTTTTTT
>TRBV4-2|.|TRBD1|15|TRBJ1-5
CASSQPGQGMQPQHF
TGTGCCAGCAGCCAACCCGGACAGGGAATGCAGCCCCAGCATTTT
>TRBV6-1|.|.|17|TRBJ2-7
CASSEAAQADWYYEQYF
TGTGCCAGCAGTGAAGCGGCACAGGCCGATTGGTACTACGAGCAGTACTTC
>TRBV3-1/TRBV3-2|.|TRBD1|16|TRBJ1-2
CASSQVWDRTYYGYTF
TGTGCCAGCAGCCAAGTCTGGGACAGGACATACTATGGCTACACCTTC
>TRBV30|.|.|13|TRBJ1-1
CAYTRLPRAEAFF
TGTGCCTACACCCGACTGCCCAGAGCTGAAGCTTTCTTT
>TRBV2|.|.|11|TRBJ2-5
CASSVKETQYF
TGTGCCAGCAGCGTTAAAGAGACCCAGTACTTC
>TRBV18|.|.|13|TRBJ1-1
CASSSDLVTEAFF
TGTGCCAGCTCCAGCGACCTGGTAACTGAAGCTTTCTTT
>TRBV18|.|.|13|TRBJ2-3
CASSARLTDTQYF
TGTGCCAGCTCTGCTAGGCTCACAGATACGCAGTATTTT
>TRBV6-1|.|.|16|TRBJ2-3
CASSEGLAYRTDTQYF
TGTGCCAGCAGTGAAGGATTAGCGTACCGCACAGATACGCAGTATTTT
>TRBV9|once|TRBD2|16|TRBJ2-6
CASSPTGGSGANVLTF
TGTGCCAGCAGCCCGACGGGGGGGTCTGGGGCCAACGTCCTGACTTTC
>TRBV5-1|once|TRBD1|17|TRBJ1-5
CASSDRDRGWLNQPQHF
TGCGCCAGCAGCGACCGGGACAGGGGCTGGTTGAATCAGCCCCAGCATTTT
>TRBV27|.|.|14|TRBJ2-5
CASSRAQSQETQYF
TGTGCCAGCAGTCGTGCGCAATCTCAAGAGACCCAGTACTTC
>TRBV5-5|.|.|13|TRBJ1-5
CASSLPGNQPQHF
TGTGCCAGCAGCTTGCCAGGGAATCAGCCCCAGCATTTT
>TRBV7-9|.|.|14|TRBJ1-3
CASSLGSSGNTIYF
TGTGCCAGCAGCTTAGGCAGCTCTGGAAACACCATATATTTT
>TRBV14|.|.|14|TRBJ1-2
CASSQEGGLGGYTF
TGTGCCAGCAGCCAAGAAGGAGGGCTTGGGGGCTACACCTTC
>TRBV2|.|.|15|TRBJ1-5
CASSVGGLSNQPQHF
TGTGCCAGCAGTGTAGGGGGATTGAGCAATCAGCCCCAGCATTTT
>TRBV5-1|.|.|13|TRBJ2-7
CASSPRVGYEQYF
TGCGCCAGCAGCCCCCGGGTTGGTTACGAGCAGTACTTC
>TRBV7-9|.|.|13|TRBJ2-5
CASSLEDRYSQYF
TGTGCCAGCAGCTTAGAAGACAGGTATTCCCAGTACTTC
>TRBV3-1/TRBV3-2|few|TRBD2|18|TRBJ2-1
CASSQDQGGRVSYNEQFF
TGTGCCAGCAGCCAAGATCAAGGCGGGAGGGTCTCCTACAATGAGCAGTTCTTC
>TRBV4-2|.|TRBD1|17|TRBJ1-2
CASSQAGQGQLNYGYTF
TGTGCCAGCAGCCAAGCGGGACAGGGACAACTTAACTATGGCTACACCTTC
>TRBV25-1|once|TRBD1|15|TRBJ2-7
CASRETGTGAYEQYF
TGTGCCAGCAGGGAAACCGGGACAGGGGCCTACGAGCAGTACTTC
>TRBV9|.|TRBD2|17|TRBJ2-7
CASSVASGRAARHEQYF
TGTGCCAGCAGCGTTGCTAGCGGGAGGGCCGCTCGGCACGAGCAGTACTTC
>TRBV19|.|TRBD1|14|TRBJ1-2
CASGVGQGNYGYTF
TGTGCCAGTGGGGTTGGACAGGGTAACTATGGCTACACCTTC
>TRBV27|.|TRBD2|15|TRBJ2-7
CASSQSLAGGYEQYF
TGTGCCAGCAGCCAATCTCTAGCGGGGGGTTACGAGCAGTACTTC